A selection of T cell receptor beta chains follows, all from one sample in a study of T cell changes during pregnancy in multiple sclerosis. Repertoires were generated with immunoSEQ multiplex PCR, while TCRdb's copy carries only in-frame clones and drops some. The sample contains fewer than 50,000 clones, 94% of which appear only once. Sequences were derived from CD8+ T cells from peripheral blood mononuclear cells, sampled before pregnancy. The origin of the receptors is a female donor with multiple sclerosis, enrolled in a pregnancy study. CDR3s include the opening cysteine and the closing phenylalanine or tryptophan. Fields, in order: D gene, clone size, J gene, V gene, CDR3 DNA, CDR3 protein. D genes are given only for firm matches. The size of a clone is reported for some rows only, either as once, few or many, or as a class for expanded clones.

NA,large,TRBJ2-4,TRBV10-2,TGCGCCAGCAGTGACTGGGCGGGCCTAGCCAAAAACATTCAGTACTTC,CASSDWAGLAKNIQYF
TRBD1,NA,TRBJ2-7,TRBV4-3,TGCGCCAGCAGCCAAGATGAGACAGGGGAGGACGAGCAGTACTTC,CASSQDETGEDEQYF
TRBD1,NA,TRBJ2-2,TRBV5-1,TGCGCCAGCAGCCCCGGACAGGGGGCATCCACCGGGGAGCTGTTTTTT,CASSPGQGASTGELFF
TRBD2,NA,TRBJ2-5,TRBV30,TGTGCCTGGTGGCCTAGCGGGAGGGCCCTCGACCAAGAGACCCAGTACTTC,CAWWPSGRALDQETQYF
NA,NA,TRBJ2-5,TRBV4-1,TGCGCCAGCAGCCAAGATCTACTCAGCGCCTACCAAGAGACCCAGTACTTC,CASSQDLLSAYQETQYF
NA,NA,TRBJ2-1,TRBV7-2,TGTGCCAGCAGCCTCGCAAGGGTACTAGGGTGGGATGAGCAGTTCTTC,CASSLARVLGWDEQFF
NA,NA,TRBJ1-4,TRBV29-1,TGCAGCGTTGAGCGAGAGGGCCGAGGGGAAAAACTGTTTTTT,CSVEREGRGEKLFF
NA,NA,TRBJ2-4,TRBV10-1,TGCGCCAGCAGTGGGACTACTCTAGCCAAAAACATTCAGTACTTC,CASSGTTLAKNIQYF
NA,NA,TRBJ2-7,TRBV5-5,TGTGCCAGCAGCTTTCCCGGGACACCGTACGAGCAGTACTTC,CASSFPGTPYEQYF
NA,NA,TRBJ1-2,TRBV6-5,TGTGCCAGCAGTCACTCTCCGGGGGGATATGGCTACACCTTC,CASSHSPGGYGYTF
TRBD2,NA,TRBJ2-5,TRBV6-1,TGTGCCAGCAGTGAAGGGAAAGCGGGAGTGGAGACCCAGTACTTC,CASSEGKAGVETQYF
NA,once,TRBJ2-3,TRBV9,TGTGCCAGCAGCGCCGAAACAGTTTACACAGATACGCAGTATTTT,CASSAETVYTDTQYF
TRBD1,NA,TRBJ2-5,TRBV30,TGTGCCTGGAGTGCCGGACAGGGTGGCGCAGAGACCCAGTACTTC,CAWSAGQGGAETQYF
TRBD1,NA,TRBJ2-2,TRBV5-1,TGCGCCAGCAGCTTGGTGTGGCAGGGGGCGAGCGGGGAGCTGTTTTTT,CASSLVWQGASGELFF
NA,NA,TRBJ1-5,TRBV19,TGTGCCAGTAGTACCGGTAATCAGCCCCAGCATTTT,CASSTGNQPQHF
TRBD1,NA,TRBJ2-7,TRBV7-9,TGTGCCAGCAGTTACGGACAGGGAAGCTCCTACGAGCAGTACTTC,CASSYGQGSSYEQYF
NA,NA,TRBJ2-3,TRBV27,TGTGCCATTAGTCTAAATCCTTCAGATACGCAGTATTTT,CAISLNPSDTQYF
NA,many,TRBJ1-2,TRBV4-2,TGTGCCAGCAGCCAAGATGAGGTCTTAGGCGGATACACCTTC,CASSQDEVLGGYTF
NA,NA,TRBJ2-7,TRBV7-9,TGTGCCAGCAGCTTAGAATCGTTCTACGAGCAGTACTTC,CASSLESFYEQYF
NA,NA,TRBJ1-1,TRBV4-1,TGCGCCAGCAGCCACCAACAGGGCCTCCCAAATGAAGCTTTCTTT,CASSHQQGLPNEAFF
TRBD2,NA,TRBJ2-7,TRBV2,TGTGCCAGCAGTGAGAGGGGGCCGGGACTAGCGGGATTCTACGAGCAGTACTTC,CASSERGPGLAGFYEQYF
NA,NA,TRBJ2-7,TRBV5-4,TGTGCCAGCAGCCCGACTAGTGCTTTCGGCGAGCAGTACTTC,CASSPTSAFGEQYF